This TCR beta chain derives from a study of blood T cells in healthy people across ages. Then a second PCR, running roughly 7 to 11 cycles, was carried out with a sample-barcoded 5' primer and a J-beta primer mix. TCRdb redid the calling of the 5' RACE reads with MiXCR, one entry per CDR3 protein. The sample yields about 670,000 distinct CDR3 sequences, 40% to 65% seen once. Findings and limits, study-wide: Naive T cell percentage and TCR beta diversity correlated strongly. Underestimates were what the diversity estimates from one million T cells were considered to be. Among T cells, TCR beta diversity per million cells dropped roughly linearly as age rose.

Turning to this clonotype: The antigen is not known.

Each sample had at least 6.5 million PBMCs isolated. This CDR3 contains 16 residues. Germline CDR1 reads SQVTM; CDR2 reads ANQGSEA. The source material was blood. This TCR derives from a woman aged 80 or over in good health. The rearrangement links TRBV29-1 to TRBJ2-5; TRBD1 is a possible D gene (6 bases). The J call is doubtful: the DNA matches TRBJ2-7 better. The CDR3 bases are TGCAGCGTTGAGGTCCCAGGGGCTTTGGAGTCCGCCGAGCAGTACTTC. Protein sequence: CSVEVPGALESAEQYF.